The present TCR beta chain was sequenced within a study of Tregs in tolerant kidney transplant recipients. General study points: No direct test of biological reproducibility was done here. Findings come from small patient numbers and require larger validation.

Mixed chimerism was transient after nonmyeloablative marrow transplants from related graft donors. CD4+CD25+CD127- Tregs, CD4+CD25- non-Tregs, CD4 and CD8 cells were sorted. Worth noting for this clone: Its target is not known.

The germline CDR1 and CDR2 sequences are MNHNS and SASEGT. V trimming: 2 bases; J trimming: 3 bases; junction bases outside the gene matches: 10. The CDR3 consists of 17 residues. Sequencing used immunoSEQ multiplex PCR; TCRdb keeps in-frame clones, though not all of them. The sample lists about 81,000 clones, about 91% seen once, with more than 1.5% in the top ten. The clonotype was recovered from a human patient who received a combined kidney and bone marrow transplant. A subset of T cells may come from the graft donor. The chain recombines TRBV6-1 with TRBJ2-7, with 10 positions matching TRBD1. The starting material was CD4+ T cells from blood (PBMCs), obtained 24 months after the transplant. The CDR3 nucleotides read TGTGCCAGCAGTGAAAATCCGGGACAGGGGCGATTCTACGAGCAGTACTTC. This codes for CASSENPGQGRFYEQYF.